This T cell receptor beta chain was obtained from a study of a mutant IDH1 vaccine in newly diagnosed glioma. The protocol was immunoSEQ multiplex PCR, while the TCRdb copy is restricted to in-frame clones and leaves out a portion. Of 50,000 to 65,000 clones listed, 65% to 80% are singletons. Time point described: baseline, week 1 (first vaccination visit). Treatment reported: pre-vaccination baseline after standard-of-care therapy. J was trimmed by 4 bases and V by 0 bases; bases with no gene match: 2. Germline CDR1 and CDR2: KGHSH and LQKENI. This CDR3 has 14 amino acids. This clonotype was sampled from a woman aged 35 to 49 with glioma. The material was PBMCs, obtained from a glioma patient treated with radiotherapy, temozolomide or both. This chain connects TRBV18 to TRBJ2-7, with 8 bases fitting TRBD1. The CDR3 region is CASSPPGQEYEQYF. DNA of the CDR3: TGTGCCAGCTCACCACCGGGACAGGAGTACGAGCAGTACTTC. Looking up the rest from reference TRBV18 and TRBJ2-7 gives the full variable domain: NAGVMQNPRHLVRRRGQEARLRCSPMKGHSHVYWYRQLPEEGLKFMVYLQKENIIDESGMPKERFSAEFPKEGPSILRIQQVVRGDSAAYFCASSPPGQEYEQYFGPGTRLTVT.